Listed here are 10 T cell receptor beta chains from one sample, sequenced in a study of cytomegalovirus exposure and HLA in healthy donors. In the PCR, 60 Vbeta and 13 Jbeta primers were used. Assay: immunoSEQ multiplex PCR; the TCRdb copy retains only in-frame clones and omits some. Of approximately 150,000 clones in the sample, 60% to 80% are singletons; the top ten hold approximately 14%. Sequencing used PBMCs. The receptors stem from a woman aged 35 to 49 in good health and CMV-seronegative.

The genes are TRBV4-1 and TRBJ1-5; the D gene is possibly TRBD1 (5 bases). Trimming removed 3 bases at V and 7 bases at J, with 16 bases between. Germline-derived CDR1 and CDR2 are MGHRA and YSYEKL. There are 15 residues in the CDR3. CDR3 bases: TGCGCCAGCAGCCATTTTTCTGGCAGGGTCCAGCCCCAGCATTTT. It encodes CASSHFSGRVQPQHF.

The gene calls are TRBV27 and TRBJ2-2; TRBD2 matches 12 bases. CDR1 and CDR2 (germline): MNHEY, SMNVEV (reference sequence). This CDR3 contains 16 residues. Germline trimming cut 6 bases from V and 4 bases from J; bases unmatched to any gene: 6. CDR3 bases: TGTGCCAGCAGGAGGACTAGCGGGATCCCCACCGGGGAGCTGTTTTTT. It encodes CASRRTSGIPTGELFF.

The V call is TRBV19, the J call TRBJ2-3; the match to TRBD2 covers 13 bases. V shed 6 bases, J shed 6 bases, and the junction held 3 bases outside the gene matches. CDR1 LNHDA and CDR2 SQIVND come from the germline V gene (reference sequence). This CDR3 is built from 14 residues. CDR3 amino acids: CASRKGLAGDTQYF. The CDR3 DNA reads TGTGCCAGTAGAAAGGGACTAGCGGGGGATACGCAGTATTTT. The full variable domain, completed using reference TRBV19 and TRBJ2-3, is DGGITQSPKYLFRKEGQNVTLSCEQNLNHDAMYWYRQDPGQGLRLIYYSQIVNDFQKGDIAEGYSVSREKKESFPLTVTSAQKNPTAFYLCASRKGLAGDTQYFGPGTRLTVL.

This chain joins TRBV11-2 and TRBJ2-1, with a weak D call TRBD2 (6 bases). Germline lookup yields CDR1 SGHAT and CDR2 FQNNGV. V dropped 5 bases and J dropped 6 bases, with 14 bases sitting between them. The CDR3 is made up of 14 amino acids. The CDR3 nucleotides read TGTGCCAGCAGCACGGGACTCAGCGGCAATGAGCAGTTCTTC. The encoded protein is CASSTGLSGNEQFF.

The rearrangement links TRBV25-1 to TRBJ2-3, with 9 bases matching TRBD1. CDR1 MGHDK and CDR2 SYGVNS come from the germline V gene. The junction had 12 bases not matched to a gene; V was cut back by 3 bases and J by 2 bases. This CDR3 has 18 residues. The CDR3 protein is CASSDLTGGSIVTDTQYF. CDR3 nucleotides: TGTGCCAGCAGTGATCTTACAGGGGGCTCTATCGTCACAGATACGCAGTATTTT.

The V call is TRBV28, the J call TRBJ2-7; 7 nucleotides agree with TRBD1. CDR3 length: 14 amino acids. Per germline, CDR1 MDHEN and CDR2 SYDVKM. Trimming at V came to 2 bases and at J to 4 bases, leaving 5 bases not matched to a gene. The CDR3 region has the DNA TGTGCCAGCAGTTTAGAGACAGGGATTTACGAGCAGTACTTC. Translating it yields CASSLETGIYEQYF. The full variable domain, completed using reference TRBV28 and TRBJ2-7, is DVKVTQSSRYLVKRTGEKVFLECVQDMDHENMFWYRQDPGLGLRLIYFSYDVKMKEKGDIPEGYSVSREKKERFSLILESASTNQTSMYLCASSLETGIYEQYFGPGTRLTVT.

This chain connects TRBV2 to TRBJ2-1, with TRBD2 matching over 9 bases. The length of the CDR3 is 16 residues. Germline CDR1 reads SNHLY; CDR2 reads FYNNEI. The junction had 10 bases not matched to a gene; V was cut back by 5 bases and J by 5 bases. The CDR3 loop reads CASSPPRRGGNNEQFF. CDR3 nucleotide sequence: TGTGCCAGCAGTCCCCCCCGGCGGGGGGGCAACAATGAGCAGTTCTTC.

Only a few counts were recorded for this clone. This chain connects TRBV4-3 to TRBJ1-6, with TRBD1 matching 9 bases. Germline lookup yields CDR1 LGHNA and CDR2 YSLEER. J lost 7 bases, V lost 2 bases, and 3 bases had no gene match. CDR3 length: 15 amino acids. The CDR3 DNA follows: TGCGCCAGCAGCCAAATGACAGGGGGGAATTCACCCCTCCACTTT. Protein: CASSQMTGGNSPLHF.

The V gene is TRBV5-1, the J gene TRBJ1-2; the match to TRBD1 covers 8 bases. J was trimmed by 6 bases and V by 0 bases; bases with no gene match: 4. The CDR3 is 14 residues long. Per germline, CDR1 SGHRS and CDR2 YFSETQ. In nucleotides, the CDR3 is TGCGCCAGCAGCTTGGTAGTGACAGGGGATGGCTACACCTTC. This codes for CASSLVVTGDGYTF.

V usage is TRBV7-8 and J usage is TRBJ2-7; no clear D gene. This CDR3 region has 11 residues. Trimming took off 3 bases at V and 6 bases at J, with 6 bases between the two ends. Germline V CDR1 and CDR2: SGHVS, FQNEAQ. The CDR3 region has the DNA TGTGCCAGCAGCTTGGGCGTCGAGCAGTACTTC. Amino acids: CASSLGVEQYF.